This T cell receptor (beta chain) came from a study of radiotherapy plus CTLA-4 blockade in lung cancer. General observations from the study: Reports identified early blood T cell clone dynamics, with interferon-beta, as the best response predictor. In blood, tumor-derived TCR clones expanded after radiotherapy plus ipilimumab.

This clone was observed once. As yet, its antigen is unknown. Germline values: CDR1 SQVTM, CDR2 ANQGSEA. The CDR3 is 13 amino acids. V was shortened by 7 bases and J by 1 base, with 11 bases between the two germline ends. People whose metastatic non-small-cell lung cancer was chemo-refractory got focal radiation along with CTLA-4 blockade by ipilimumab. Measured with immunoSEQ multiplex PCR; TCRdb has only the in-frame clones, and not every one. Of about 97,000 clones in the sample, under 85% are singletons; the top ten hold around 2.8%. This receptor was taken from a human donor with non-small cell lung cancer who had a partial response to radiotherapy plus ipilimumab. Some clones in this sample may be carry-over from other donors' samples. Sequenced here: peripheral blood, sampled from a patient treated with radiotherapy plus ipilimumab. This chain joins TRBV29-1 and TRBJ1-3; D is uncertain. CDR3 DNA sequence: TGCAGCGCCATGACACCTTCTGGAAACACCATATATTTT. Protein: CSAMTPSGNTIYF.